The rows below give T cell receptor beta chains drawn from one sample of a study of cytomegalovirus exposure and HLA in healthy donors. The assay was immunoSEQ multiplex PCR, and TCRdb's table has in-frame clones only and misses some. The table lists over 150,000 clones, roughly 82% of them singletons, with 13% in the top ten. The sequencing input was PBMCs. These TCRs come from a woman between 25 and 40 years old in good health and CMV-seropositive. CDR3s include the opening cysteine and the closing phenylalanine or tryptophan.

j_call,v_call,cdr3_aa
TRBJ2-3,TRBV19,CATTPGLAGERDTQYF
TRBJ2-7,TRBV18,CASSLAGYEQYF
TRBJ2-1,TRBV2,CASSETGIYNEQFF
TRBJ1-2,TRBV7-9,CASSLGLAGWDYGYTF
TRBJ1-2,TRBV9,CASSVRQEANYGYTF
TRBJ1-3,TRBV6-5,CASSPTGSGNTIYF
TRBJ1-4,TRBV6-5,CASRPAGGINEKLFF
TRBJ1-4,TRBV5-1,CASSIQTGQGEKLFF
TRBJ2-7,TRBV27,CASSPYWTGQSSYEQYF
TRBJ2-5,TRBV19,CASSTHSRGGETQYF
TRBJ2-4,TRBV28,CASCPPQLTALKNIQYF